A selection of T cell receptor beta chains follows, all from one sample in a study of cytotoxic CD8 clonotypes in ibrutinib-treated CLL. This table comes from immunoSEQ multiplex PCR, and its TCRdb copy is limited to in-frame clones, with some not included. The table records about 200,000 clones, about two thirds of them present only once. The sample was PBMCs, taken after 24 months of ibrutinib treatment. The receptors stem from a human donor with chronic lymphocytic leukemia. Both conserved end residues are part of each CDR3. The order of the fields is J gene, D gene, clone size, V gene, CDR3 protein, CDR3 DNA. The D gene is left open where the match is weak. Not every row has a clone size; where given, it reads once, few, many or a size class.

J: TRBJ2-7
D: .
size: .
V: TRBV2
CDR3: CASSVRGGSEQYF
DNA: TGTGCCAGCAGTGTGAGAGGGGGAAGCGAGCAGTACTTC

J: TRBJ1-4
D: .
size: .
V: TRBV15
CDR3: CATSTRQGSNEKLFF
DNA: TGTGCCACCAGCACCCGTCAGGGGAGTAATGAAAAACTGTTTTTT

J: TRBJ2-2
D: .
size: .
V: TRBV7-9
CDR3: CASSPQGITTGELFF
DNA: TGTGCCAGCAGTCCTCAGGGAATCACCACCGGGGAGCTGTTTTTT

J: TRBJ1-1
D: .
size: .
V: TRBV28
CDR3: CASWQQGLGNTEAFF
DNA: TGTGCCAGCTGGCAACAGGGCTTGGGGAACACTGAAGCTTTCTTT

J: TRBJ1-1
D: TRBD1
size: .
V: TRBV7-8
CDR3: CASSSMTGATEAFF
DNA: TGTGCCAGCAGCTCGATGACAGGGGCCACTGAAGCTTTCTTT

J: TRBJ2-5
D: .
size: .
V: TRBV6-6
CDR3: CASTDFRVRRETQYF
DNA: TGTGCCAGCACCGATTTTAGGGTAAGGCGAGAGACCCAGTACTTC

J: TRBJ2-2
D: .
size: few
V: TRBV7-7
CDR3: CASSPRTANTGELFF
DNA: TGTGCCAGCAGCCCCAGGACAGCGAACACCGGGGAGCTGTTTTTT

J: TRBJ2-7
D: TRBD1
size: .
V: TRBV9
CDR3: CASSPRDRVSEQYF
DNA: TGTGCCAGCAGCCCCCGGGACAGGGTTTCCGAGCAGTACTTC

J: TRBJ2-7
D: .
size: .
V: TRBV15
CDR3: CATSRPPRAYEQYF
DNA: TGTGCCACCAGCAGACCTCCTAGGGCCTACGAGCAGTACTTC

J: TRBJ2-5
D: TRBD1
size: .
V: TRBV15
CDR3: CATSTPYRDRGRETQYF
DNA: TGTGCCACCAGCACACCCTACCGGGACAGGGGGCGAGAGACCCAGTACTTC

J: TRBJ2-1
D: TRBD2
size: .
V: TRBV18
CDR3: CASSRTSGLSYNEQFF
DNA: TGTGCCAGCTCACGGACTAGCGGGCTCTCCTACAATGAGCAGTTCTTC

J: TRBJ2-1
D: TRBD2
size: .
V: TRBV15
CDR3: CATRVAGSYNEQFF
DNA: TGTGCCACCAGAGTAGCGGGGTCTTACAATGAGCAGTTCTTC

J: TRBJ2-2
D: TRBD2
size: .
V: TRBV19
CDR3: CASNAGLAGAIGELFF
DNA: TGTGCCAGTAACGCGGGACTAGCGGGAGCTATCGGGGAGCTGTTTTTT

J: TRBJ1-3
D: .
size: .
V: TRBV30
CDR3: CGAANSGNTIYF
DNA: TGTGGGGCGGCGAACTCTGGAAACACCATATATTTT

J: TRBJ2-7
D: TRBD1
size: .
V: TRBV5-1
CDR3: CASNPGGSYEQYF
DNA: TGCGCCAGTAATCCAGGGGGCTCCTACGAGCAGTACTTC

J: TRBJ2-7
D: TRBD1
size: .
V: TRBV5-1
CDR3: CASSRSQGYEQYF
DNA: TGCGCCAGCAGCAGGTCACAGGGGTACGAGCAGTACTTC

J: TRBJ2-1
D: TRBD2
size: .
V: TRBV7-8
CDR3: CASCPDRAGVGYNEQFF
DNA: TGTGCCAGCTGCCCGGACCGAGCGGGAGTTGGTTACAATGAGCAGTTCTTC

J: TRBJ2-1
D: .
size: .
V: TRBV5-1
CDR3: CASSQEGWNEQFF
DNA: TGCGCCAGCAGCCAGGAAGGATGGAATGAGCAGTTCTTC

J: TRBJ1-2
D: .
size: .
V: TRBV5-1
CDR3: CASSLEGYGYTF
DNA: TGCGCCAGCAGCTTGGAAGGGTACGGCTACACCTTC

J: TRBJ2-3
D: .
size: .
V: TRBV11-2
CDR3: CASSLGLRPTDTQYF
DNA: TGTGCCAGCAGCTTGGGGCTAAGACCCACAGATACGCAGTATTTT

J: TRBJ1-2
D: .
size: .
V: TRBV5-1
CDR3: CASSLVAGNYGYTF
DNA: TGCGCCAGCAGCTTGGTTGCAGGGAACTATGGCTACACCTTC

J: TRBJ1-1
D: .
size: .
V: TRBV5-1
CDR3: CASSLDGSWNTEAFF
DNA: TGCGCCAGCAGCTTGGACGGGAGCTGGAACACTGAAGCTTTCTTT

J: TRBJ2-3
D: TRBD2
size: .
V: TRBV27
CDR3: CASSGGLAGATDTQYF
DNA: TGTGCCAGCAGTGGGGGACTAGCGGGAGCCACAGATACGCAGTATTTT

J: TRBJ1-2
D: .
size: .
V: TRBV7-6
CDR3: CASSFRLNYGYTF
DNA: TGTGCCAGCAGCTTCCGGTTGAACTATGGCTACACCTTC

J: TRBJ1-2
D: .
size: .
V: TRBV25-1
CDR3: CASSAWGRYGYTF
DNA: TGTGCCAGCTCCGCCTGGGGGCGTTATGGCTACACCTTC

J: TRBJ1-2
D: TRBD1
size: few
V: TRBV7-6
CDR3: CASSRDRDYGYTF
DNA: TGTGCCAGCAGCAGGGACAGGGACTATGGCTACACCTTC

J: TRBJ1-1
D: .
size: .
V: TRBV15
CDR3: CATSRQGYSEAFF
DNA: TGTGCCACCAGCAGACAGGGGTATTCTGAAGCTTTCTTT

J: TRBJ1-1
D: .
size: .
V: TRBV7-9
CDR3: CASSQSLGMSEAFF
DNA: TGTGCCAGCAGCCAAAGCTTGGGGATGAGTGAAGCTTTCTTT

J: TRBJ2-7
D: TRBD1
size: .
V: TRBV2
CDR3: CASEGQGAFEQYF
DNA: TGTGCCAGCGAGGGACAGGGGGCTTTCGAGCAGTACTTC